These 9 T cell receptor beta chains originate from one sample sequenced in a study of blood T cell repertoires in COVID-19. TCRdb's table, derived via immunoSEQ multiplex PCR, lists solely in-frame clones and lacks some. The sample consists of a few hundred thousand clones, about 86% of them appearing once. The sample was peripheral blood. The receptors come from a person aged 65 to 79 with COVID-19, enrolled during active disease.

The chain uses TRBV7-8 and TRBJ1-1; D may be TRBD1 (5 bases). Trimming took 5 bases from V and 3 from J, leaving 22 bases between them. This CDR3 contains 17 residues. Looked up from germline, CDR1 is SGHVS and CDR2 is FQNEAQ. This CDR3 reads CASSLLIGTRGDTEAFF. The DNA for the CDR3 is TGTGCCAGCAGCCTATTGATAGGGACTCGGGGAGACACTGAAGCTTTCTTT.

This sequence joins TRBV7-2 and TRBJ2-3; 11 bases fit TRBD2. Per the germline V gene, CDR1 is SGHTA and CDR2 is FQGNSA. The CDR3 length is 17 residues. After removal of 5 bases from V and 6 bases from J, the junction contained 13 bases not matched to a gene. The CDR3 reads CASSPLPASGGPDTQYF. CDR3 sequence (DNA): TGTGCCAGCAGCCCCCTCCCGGCTAGCGGGGGGCCCGATACGCAGTATTTT.

The chain is built from TRBV28 and TRBJ2-1; TRBD2 agrees at 7 bases. Germline CDR1 reads MDHEN; CDR2 reads SYDVKM. The CDR3 runs to 15 residues. Trimming removed 2 bases from V and 7 bases from J; junction bases left unmatched: 8. Here the CDR3 DNA reads TGTGCCAGCAGTTTAATTGGCGGGAGTAGGAATGAGCAGTTCTTC. Encoded protein: CASSLIGGSRNEQFF.

This clone was observed a few times. The CDR3 protein is CASSYNTGGYEQYF. CDR3 coding DNA: TGTGCCAGCAGCTACAACACCGGAGGGTACGAGCAGTACTTC. The chain employs TRBV7-6 and TRBJ2-7; tentative D call: TRBD2 (6 bases). Looked up from germline, CDR1 is SGHVS and CDR2 is FNYEAQ. Trimming removed 4 bases from V and 4 bases from J, with 14 bases in between. CDR3 length: 14 amino acids. Full variable domain (missing parts from reference TRBV7-6 and TRBJ2-7): GAGVSQSPRYKVTKRGQDVALRCDPISGHVSLYWYRQALGQGPEFLTYFNYEAQQDKSGLPNDRFSAERPEGSISTLTIQRTEQRDSAMYRCASSYNTGGYEQYFGPGTRLTVT.

This clone was recorded only once. The rearrangement uses TRBV7-2 and TRBJ2-1; 8 bases are a match to TRBD1. The CDR3 spans 15 residues. V dropped 1 base and J dropped 5; count of bases not matched to a gene: 4. Germline loops: CDR1 SGHTA, CDR2 FQGNSA. DNA for the CDR3: TGTGCCAGCAGCTTAGACAGGGGGTCCAACAATGAGCAGTTCTTC. It encodes CASSLDRGSNNEQFF.

The table lists this clone with a few counts. J is TRBJ2-1 and V is TRBV2; 8 nucleotides line up with TRBD1. The CDR3 extends over 14 amino acids. V lost 7 bases, J lost 5 bases, and 7 bases stayed unmatched. The germline V gene has CDR1 SNHLY and CDR2 FYNNEI. In DNA form, the CDR3 reads TGTGCCAGCATCAGACAGGGGCGGAACAATGAGCAGTTCTTC. It translates to CASIRQGRNNEQFF.

The chain links TRBV5-1 to TRBJ1-2, with 7 bases identical to TRBD1. The CDR3 has 14 amino acids. Germline V CDR1 and CDR2: SGHRS, YFSETQ. The V and J ends lost 0 bases and 6 bases, in that order; junction bases with no gene match: 5. The CDR3 region has the DNA TGCGCCAGCAGCTTGGAGACAGGGTGGGATGGCTACACCTTC. It codes for CASSLETGWDGYTF.

The chain joins TRBV28 to TRBJ2-5; D is unclear. This CDR3 is 11 amino acids long. The germline CDR1 and CDR2 sequences are MDHEN and SYDVKM. The V end lost 6 bases, the J end lost 5 bases, and 7 bases lay between the germline ends. The DNA for the CDR3 is TGTGCCAGCAGGGAGAGGGAGACCCAGTACTTC. Its translation: CASRERETQYF. Variable domain in full (rest from reference TRBV28 and TRBJ2-5): DVKVTQSSRYLVKRTGEKVFLECVQDMDHENMFWYRQDPGLGLRLIYFSYDVKMKEKGDIPEGYSVSREKKERFSLILESASTNQTSMYLCASRERETQYFGPGTRLLVL.

The V gene is TRBV28, the J gene TRBJ1-6; maybe TRBD1 (6 bases). This CDR3 comprises 14 residues. CDR1 MDHEN and CDR2 SYDVKM come from the germline V gene. V shed 8 bases and J shed 9 bases, with 17 bases lying between them. CDR3 amino acids: CASLRGLGFSPLHF. DNA of the CDR3: TGTGCCAGCCTGAGGGGGTTGGGGTTTTCACCCCTCCACTTT. Drawing the rest from reference TRBV28 and TRBJ1-6, the complete variable domain is DVKVTQSSRYLVKRTGEKVFLECVQDMDHENMFWYRQDPGLGLRLIYFSYDVKMKEKGDIPEGYSVSREKKERFSLILESASTNQTSMYLCASLRGLGFSPLHFGNGTRLTVT.